This is a list of T cell receptor beta chains from one sample in a study of T cell changes during pregnancy in multiple sclerosis. Here immunoSEQ multiplex PCR was the method, and the copy in TCRdb shows in-frame clones only, minus some. The top ten clones hold more than 1.2% of a sample with tens of thousands of clones, approximately 91% of them seen once. Here the sequenced sample was peripheral blood, taken in the third trimester of pregnancy. The source is a female donor with multiple sclerosis, enrolled in a pregnancy study. CDR3s include the opening cysteine and the closing phenylalanine or tryptophan. The order of the fields is CDR3 DNA, CDR3 protein, V gene, D gene, clone size, J gene, CDR3 length. D genes are given only for firm matches. Rows may omit the clone size; those that give it use once, few, many or a size class.

cdr3_nt: TGTGCCAGCAGCTTAGTCCCAAGTGGGGCTTTCTATGGCTACACCTTC
cdr3_aa: CASSLVPSGAFYGYTF
v_call: TRBV11-2
d_call: .
clone_size: once
j_call: TRBJ1-2
cdr3_length: 16

cdr3_nt: TGTGCCAGCAGCAAAGGTCGGGACAGGGTCCTCGGGCAGTACTTC
cdr3_aa: CASSKGRDRVLGQYF
v_call: TRBV21-1
d_call: .
clone_size: .
j_call: TRBJ2-7
cdr3_length: 15

cdr3_nt: TGTGCCAGCAGCTCCGGGACAGCGTACCAAGAGACCCAGTACTTC
cdr3_aa: CASSSGTAYQETQYF
v_call: TRBV7-9
d_call: TRBD1
clone_size: .
j_call: TRBJ2-5
cdr3_length: 15

cdr3_nt: TGTGCCAGCAGCTTAAGGGGTTCCTTGTATGGCTACACCTTC
cdr3_aa: CASSLRGSLYGYTF
v_call: TRBV7-2
d_call: .
clone_size: .
j_call: TRBJ1-2
cdr3_length: 14

cdr3_nt: TGTGCCCGCGCGTGGGGGACAGGGGCGTACAATGAGCAGTTCTTC
cdr3_aa: CARAWGTGAYNEQFF
v_call: TRBV30
d_call: TRBD1
clone_size: .
j_call: TRBJ2-1
cdr3_length: 15

cdr3_nt: TGTGCCAGCAGTTACTTCGGGGATAACTATGGCTACACCTTC
cdr3_aa: CASSYFGDNYGYTF
v_call: TRBV6-5
d_call: .
clone_size: .
j_call: TRBJ1-2
cdr3_length: 14

cdr3_nt: TGTGCCAGTAGTATAGGGGGCATGAACACTGAAGCTTTCTTT
cdr3_aa: CASSIGGMNTEAFF
v_call: TRBV19
d_call: .
clone_size: .
j_call: TRBJ1-1
cdr3_length: 14

cdr3_nt: TGCGCCAGCAGCTTGTTGGGCCAGGGACGGGAGGAAAAACTGTTTTTT
cdr3_aa: CASSLLGQGREEKLFF
v_call: TRBV5-1
d_call: .
clone_size: .
j_call: TRBJ1-4
cdr3_length: 16

cdr3_nt: TGTGCCAGCAGCTTAAAGTTGCCAGGGGACAATGAGCAGTTCTTC
cdr3_aa: CASSLKLPGDNEQFF
v_call: TRBV7-8
d_call: .
clone_size: .
j_call: TRBJ2-1
cdr3_length: 15

cdr3_nt: TGTGCCAGCAGTGAAAACGCAGCGGGCCAACGGGGTGAGCAGTTCTTC
cdr3_aa: CASSENAAGQRGEQFF
v_call: TRBV25-1
d_call: .
clone_size: .
j_call: TRBJ2-1
cdr3_length: 16

cdr3_nt: TGTGCCAGCAGACCCGGGACTACAGGATGGCAGCCCCAGCATTTT
cdr3_aa: CASRPGTTGWQPQHF
v_call: TRBV6-5
d_call: .
clone_size: .
j_call: TRBJ1-5
cdr3_length: 15

cdr3_nt: TGTGCCAGCAGCGGGACAACTAACACCGGGGAGCTGTTTTTT
cdr3_aa: CASSGTTNTGELFF
v_call: TRBV27
d_call: .
clone_size: .
j_call: TRBJ2-2
cdr3_length: 14

cdr3_nt: TGTGCCAGCAGAAACAAACAGAACACCGGGGAGCTGTTTTTT
cdr3_aa: CASRNKQNTGELFF
v_call: TRBV6-1
d_call: .
clone_size: .
j_call: TRBJ2-2
cdr3_length: 14

cdr3_nt: TGTGCCAGCAGGCCGTCGACAGGGCGGGACACTGAAGCTTTCTTT
cdr3_aa: CASRPSTGRDTEAFF
v_call: TRBV13
d_call: TRBD1
clone_size: .
j_call: TRBJ1-1
cdr3_length: 15

cdr3_nt: TGTGCCAGCAGTGCTGCAGGGGAAGTTGGAAACACCATATATTTT
cdr3_aa: CASSAAGEVGNTIYF
v_call: TRBV28
d_call: .
clone_size: .
j_call: TRBJ1-3
cdr3_length: 15

cdr3_nt: TGCAGCGTCCGGACAGGCGGGAACACTGAAGCTTTCTTT
cdr3_aa: CSVRTGGNTEAFF
v_call: TRBV29-1
d_call: TRBD1
clone_size: .
j_call: TRBJ1-1
cdr3_length: 13

cdr3_nt: TGCGCCAGCAGTGAGGGGACTAGCGGGGGCTTTCGAACCCAGTACTTC
cdr3_aa: CASSEGTSGGFRTQYF
v_call: TRBV10-1
d_call: TRBD2
clone_size: once
j_call: TRBJ2-5
cdr3_length: 16

cdr3_nt: TGTGCCAGCAGTGAATGGGTCCGCGGTGAGGAAAAACTGTTTTTT
cdr3_aa: CASSEWVRGEEKLFF
v_call: TRBV2
d_call: .
clone_size: .
j_call: TRBJ1-4
cdr3_length: 15

cdr3_nt: TGTGCCAGCAGCCAGGTGAGTTTTCAGGGATGGAGGGATCAGCCCCAGCATTTT
cdr3_aa: CASSQVSFQGWRDQPQHF
v_call: TRBV6-4
d_call: .
clone_size: .
j_call: TRBJ1-5
cdr3_length: 18

cdr3_nt: TGTGCCAGTAGTGTCGACTCAGGGTCGGCAGGGGCAACTAATGAAAAACTGTTTTTT
cdr3_aa: CASSVDSGSAGATNEKLFF
v_call: TRBV19
d_call: .
clone_size: .
j_call: TRBJ1-4
cdr3_length: 19

cdr3_nt: TGTGCCAGCTCGATCCTAGCGGGGGGGCGAGAGACCCAGTACTTC
cdr3_aa: CASSILAGGRETQYF
v_call: TRBV18
d_call: TRBD2
clone_size: .
j_call: TRBJ2-5
cdr3_length: 15

cdr3_nt: TGCGCCAGCAGCAACGGGACAGGGGGCACTGAAGCTTTCTTT
cdr3_aa: CASSNGTGGTEAFF
v_call: TRBV4-1
d_call: TRBD1
clone_size: .
j_call: TRBJ1-1
cdr3_length: 14

cdr3_nt: TGTGCCAGCACTCCGAGGGAGGGCAAAGCCTCTGGAAACACCATATATTTT
cdr3_aa: CASTPREGKASGNTIYF
v_call: TRBV28
d_call: .
clone_size: .
j_call: TRBJ1-3
cdr3_length: 17

cdr3_nt: TGTGCCTGGAGTCGGGGGGATCGGCGGAACACTGAAGCTTTCTTT
cdr3_aa: CAWSRGDRRNTEAFF
v_call: TRBV30
d_call: .
clone_size: few
j_call: TRBJ1-1
cdr3_length: 15

cdr3_nt: TGTGCCAGCAGCTTAATACACAACAACAATGAGCAGTTCTTC
cdr3_aa: CASSLIHNNNEQFF
v_call: TRBV11-3
d_call: .
clone_size: .
j_call: TRBJ2-1
cdr3_length: 14

cdr3_nt: TGTGCCAGCAGCTTAGCACGGGGGGACACTGAAGCTTTCTTT
cdr3_aa: CASSLARGDTEAFF
v_call: TRBV13
d_call: .
clone_size: .
j_call: TRBJ1-1
cdr3_length: 14

cdr3_nt: TGCAGCGTTCGCCGGTTGGCAGGGGGGAGCGAGCAGTACTTC
cdr3_aa: CSVRRLAGGSEQYF
v_call: TRBV29-1
d_call: .
clone_size: .
j_call: TRBJ2-7
cdr3_length: 14

cdr3_nt: TGCGCCAGCAGCTTGGCGGACAGTCACACTGAAGCTTTCTTT
cdr3_aa: CASSLADSHTEAFF
v_call: TRBV5-1
d_call: .
clone_size: .
j_call: TRBJ1-1
cdr3_length: 14